These T cell receptor beta chains were read from a single sample in a study of shared clonotypes between healthy human individuals. The table came from immunoSEQ multiplex PCR; TCRdb's copy has only in-frame clones and leaves some out. The sample yields a few million clones, approximately 96% seen once. The source material was naive CD4+ T cells sorted from blood. The receptors were gathered from a man in his late teens or twenties in good health. Both conserved end residues are part of each CDR3. Fields, in order: clone size, J gene, D gene, V gene, CDR3 DNA, CDR3 protein. A D gene is named only where the DNA matches it firmly. Expanded clones are given a class, and other clones once, few, many or no size at all.

NA | TRBJ2-7 | NA | TRBV6-6 | TGTGCCAGCAGCAGACAGGACTCCTACGAGCAGTACTTC | CASSRQDSYEQYF
NA | TRBJ2-5 | NA | TRBV7-7 | TGTGCTAGCAGCCTGGGAGTCCAAGAGACCCAGTACTTC | CASSLGVQETQYF
NA | TRBJ1-4 | NA | TRBV7-2 | TGTGCCAGCAGCCCCCGGTTGGGTGTTGGTAATGAAAAACTGTTTTTT | CASSPRLGVGNEKLFF
NA | TRBJ1-2 | NA | TRBV7-2 | TGTGCCAGCAGCCTGACAGCGCCCTATGGCTACACCTTC | CASSLTAPYGYTF
NA | TRBJ2-5 | NA | TRBV11-2 | TGTGCCAGCAGCCGCCAGTTGGGGCAAGAGACCCAGTACTTC | CASSRQLGQETQYF
once | TRBJ2-5 | NA | TRBV6-5 | TGTGCCAGCAGCTCTCCCGGAGAGACCCAGTACTTC | CASSSPGETQYF
NA | TRBJ2-7 | NA | TRBV7-8 | TGTGCCAGCAGCCCCGACAGGATGGCCTACGAGCAGTACTTC | CASSPDRMAYEQYF
NA | TRBJ1-3 | TRBD1 | TRBV7-2 | TGTGCCAGCAGCAAAATAGCTCGGGGACAGGTATACTCTGGAAACACCATATATTTT | CASSKIARGQVYSGNTIYF
NA | TRBJ2-5 | NA | TRBV27 | TGTGCCAGCAGTACTGCCAGGGGCCTACAAGAGACCCAGTACTTC | CASSTARGLQETQYF
few | TRBJ1-5 | NA | TRBV28 | TGTACATCAGGTCGGGGCAATCAGCCCCAGCATTTT | CTSGRGNQPQHF
NA | TRBJ2-1 | TRBD1 | TRBV6-1 | TGTGCCAGCAGTGAAAGCCTGACAGGGGTCAATGAGCAGTTCTTC | CASSESLTGVNEQFF
few | TRBJ1-3 | TRBD1 | TRBV18 | TGTGCCAGCTCACCACCGCCAGGGGGAATTGGAAACACCATATATTTT | CASSPPPGGIGNTIYF
NA | TRBJ2-2 | NA | TRBV18 | TGTGCCAGCTCGCCGTACACCGGGGAGCTGTTTTTT | CASSPYTGELFF
few | TRBJ1-5 | NA | TRBV30 | TGTGCCTGGAGTGGGCAGGGCAATCAGCCCCAGCATTTT | CAWSGQGNQPQHF
NA | TRBJ1-1 | TRBD1 | TRBV18 | TGTGCCAGCTCACCAGTGGCAGGGGGGACTGAAGCTTTCTTT | CASSPVAGGTEAFF
NA | TRBJ2-3 | TRBD1 | TRBV10-3 | TGTGCCATCGGCGCAGGGGGTTCCCCCACAGATACGCAGTATTTT | CAIGAGGSPTDTQYF
NA | TRBJ2-7 | NA | TRBV5-5 | TGTGCCAGCAGCTGGGGAGACCTAGACTACGAGCAGTACTTC | CASSWGDLDYEQYF
NA | TRBJ2-7 | TRBD1 | TRBV5-1 | TGCGCCAGCAGCTCTCGACTGGGACAGGGGAGCTCCTACGAGCAGTACTTC | CASSSRLGQGSSYEQYF
NA | TRBJ2-7 | TRBD2 | TRBV19 | TGTGCCAGTAGTAACCGGGAGGGGCCCTCCTACGAGCAGTACTTC | CASSNREGPSYEQYF
NA | TRBJ1-5 | NA | TRBV5-6 | TGTGCCAGCAGCTTGGGGGACGCCCTTAGCAATCAGCCCCAGCATTTT | CASSLGDALSNQPQHF
NA | TRBJ2-7 | NA | TRBV6-1 | TGTGCCAGCAGTGAGTCACTGAGGGCATTCGACGAGCAGTACTTC | CASSESLRAFDEQYF
NA | TRBJ2-5 | NA | TRBV11-2 | TGTGCCAGCAGCTTCGACAATAGAGAGACCCAGTACTTC | CASSFDNRETQYF
NA | TRBJ1-4 | NA | TRBV2 | TGTGCCAGCAGTGCCCTGCCCCGGTATGAAAAACTGTTTTTT | CASSALPRYEKLFF
once | TRBJ2-5 | TRBD2 | TRBV28 | TGTGCCAGCCACTCCGGGACTAGCGGGACTGAGACCCAGTACTTC | CASHSGTSGTETQYF
NA | TRBJ1-6 | NA | TRBV5-1 | TGCGCCAGCAGCTTCCAGGGAACCTATAATTCACCCCTCCACTTT | CASSFQGTYNSPLHF
NA | TRBJ2-3 | NA | TRBV7-2 | TGTGCCAGCAGCTTAGTAGGGGGAACTAGCACAGATACGCAGTATTTT | CASSLVGGTSTDTQYF
NA | TRBJ1-5 | NA | TRBV30 | TGTGCCTCAGCCACAGGGAACAATCAGCCCCAGCATTTT | CASATGNNQPQHF
NA | TRBJ1-5 | NA | TRBV7-9 | TGTGCCAGCAGTACTGACAGCAATCAGCCCCAGCATTTT | CASSTDSNQPQHF
NA | TRBJ1-5 | TRBD1 | TRBV6-5 | TGTGCCAGCAGACCCCAGGGGGCGGCTTCCCAGCCCCAGCATTTT | CASRPQGAASQPQHF
NA | TRBJ2-4 | NA | TRBV6-5 | TGTGCCAGCAGCACTCCAGGGGTCAAAAACATTCAGTACTTC | CASSTPGVKNIQYF
NA | TRBJ2-7 | TRBD2 | TRBV4-3 | TGCGCCAGCAGCCAAGATGCGTTAGGCGGGGTGGCCCAGCCGGGAGGGCCCCACGAGCAGTACTTC | CASSQDALGGVAQPGGPHEQYF
NA | TRBJ2-7 | TRBD1 | TRBV14 | TGTGCCAGCAGCCAAGTTAGTACGACAGGGGGCGAGCAGTACTTC | CASSQVSTTGGEQYF
NA | TRBJ2-3 | TRBD2 | TRBV10-2 | TGCGCCAGTATAGCGGGGCGCACAGATACGCAGTATTTT | CASIAGRTDTQYF
NA | TRBJ2-7 | NA | TRBV19 | TGTGCCAGCGCTAAGGGTTACGAGCAGTACTTC | CASAKGYEQYF
NA | TRBJ2-1 | TRBD2 | TRBV5-1 | TGCGCCAGCAAGAAGAGACAGCCTCCCAGGCGGGAGACCTACAATGAGCAGTTCTTC | CASKKRQPPRRETYNEQFF
NA | TRBJ2-3 | NA | TRBV4-3 | TGCGCCAGCAGCCAAGATTGGAGGGAGCGAATTCTGGCGCAGTATTTT | CASSQDWRERILAQYF
NA | TRBJ1-1 | TRBD1 | TRBV5-1 | TGCGCCAGCAGCACTGCAGGGGGAGGTGGCACTGAAGCTTTCTTT | CASSTAGGGGTEAFF
NA | TRBJ2-5 | TRBD2 | TRBV9 | TGTGCCAGCAGCGTAGCGACGGGAGGCCCCCAAGAGACCCAGTACTTC | CASSVATGGPQETQYF
NA | TRBJ1-4 | NA | TRBV7-9 | TGTGCCAGCAGCTTTCAAGGTGGGGACGAAAAACTGTTTTTT | CASSFQGGDEKLFF
NA | TRBJ2-7 | TRBD2 | TRBV5-1 | TGCGCCAGCAGCCAACTAGCGGGACCCTACGAGCAGTACTTC | CASSQLAGPYEQYF
NA | TRBJ1-1 | NA | TRBV29-1 | TGCAGCGTTGAAGGGGGATTAGGGTTCACTGAAGCTTTCTTT | CSVEGGLGFTEAFF
NA | TRBJ2-3 | TRBD2 | TRBV5-1 | TGCGCCAGCAGCCGGACTAGCGGTCCAGATACGCAGTATTTT | CASSRTSGPDTQYF
NA | TRBJ2-7 | TRBD1 | TRBV6-6 | TGTGCCAGCAGTAGAGGACAGGGCTACTCCTACGAGCAGTACTTC | CASSRGQGYSYEQYF
NA | TRBJ2-2 | TRBD1 | TRBV18 | TGTGCCAGCTCACCTAACAGGGGCTTGAACACCGGGGAGCTGTTTTTT | CASSPNRGLNTGELFF
NA | TRBJ1-2 | NA | TRBV5-5 | TGTGCCAGCAGCTCCCAACTCGACAAGGCTGGCTACACCTTC | CASSSQLDKAGYTF
NA | TRBJ2-7 | TRBD2 | TRBV20-1 | TGCAGTGCTAGCTTGGGGGAGGGAAGGTACTTC | CSASLGEGRYF
NA | TRBJ2-3 | TRBD1 | TRBV5-1 | TGCGCCAGCAGCTTGGAAACAGGGGTTGCAGATACGCAGTATTTT | CASSLETGVADTQYF
NA | TRBJ1-1 | TRBD1 | TRBV28 | TGTGCCAGCAGTTTAGGACAGGTTGGCACTGAAGCTTTCTTT | CASSLGQVGTEAFF
NA | TRBJ2-2 | NA | TRBV4-2 | TGTGCCAGCAGCCAAGGGGGGCTGTGGGAGGGCGGGGAGCTGTTTTTT | CASSQGGLWEGGELFF
NA | TRBJ1-6 | NA | TRBV6-1 | TGTGCCAGCAGTGCCCATGGGATAGTAGGTTCACCCCTCCACTTT | CASSAHGIVGSPLHF
NA | TRBJ1-4 | NA | TRBV10-3 | TGTGCCATCAGTGAGGCGGGGGGCCCTAATGAAAAACTGTTTTTT | CAISEAGGPNEKLFF
once | TRBJ1-1 | NA | TRBV30 | TGTGCCTGGAGTGTACTTCTGAGGAACCCTGAAGCTTTCTTT | CAWSVLLRNPEAFF
NA | TRBJ2-7 | TRBD1 | TRBV18 | TGTGCCAGCTCCCCGGGACAGGGACTATTAGAGCAGTACTTC | CASSPGQGLLEQYF
NA | TRBJ1-4 | TRBD1 | TRBV7-9 | TGTGCCAGCAGCCCGACCGACAGGGGAGTGGGTGAAAAACTGTTTTTT | CASSPTDRGVGEKLFF
NA | TRBJ2-3 | NA | TRBV25-1 | TGTGCCAGCAGTGTAGGGGGGGCCTCCACAGATACGCAGTATTTT | CASSVGGASTDTQYF
NA | TRBJ1-1 | NA | TRBV5-5 | TGTGCCAGCAGCTTGGCCCCAGGCAACACTGAAGCTTTCTTT | CASSLAPGNTEAFF
NA | TRBJ1-2 | TRBD1 | TRBV5-1 | TGCGCCAGCAGCCGGACAGGACCCTTTGCTGGCTACACCTTC | CASSRTGPFAGYTF
NA | TRBJ2-3 | NA | TRBV7-9 | TGTGCCAGCAGCTTAGGACGGGACTCCCTATCCACAGATACGCAGTATTTT | CASSLGRDSLSTDTQYF